The entry that follows covers one T cell receptor beta chain sequence. This specimen belongs to a study of T cells expressing NK-cell markers. TCRdb reprocessed the 5' RACE reads and stores each CDR3 protein as one record, lacking DNA. The table lists about 260,000 distinct CDR3 sequences. Germline values: CDR1 KGHSH, CDR2 LQKENI. The CDR3 sequence is 15 residues long. The sample comprised blood T cells: a sorted CD56 or NKG2C T cell subset, CD4+ or CD8+ T cells, or bulk PBMC T cells (not recorded which). The TCR was taken from a woman between 18 and 69 years old in good health. The chain has TRBV18 and TRBJ1-6; without DNA, the TCRdb call of TRBD1 cannot be checked. CDR3: CASSPSGQEYSPLHF.